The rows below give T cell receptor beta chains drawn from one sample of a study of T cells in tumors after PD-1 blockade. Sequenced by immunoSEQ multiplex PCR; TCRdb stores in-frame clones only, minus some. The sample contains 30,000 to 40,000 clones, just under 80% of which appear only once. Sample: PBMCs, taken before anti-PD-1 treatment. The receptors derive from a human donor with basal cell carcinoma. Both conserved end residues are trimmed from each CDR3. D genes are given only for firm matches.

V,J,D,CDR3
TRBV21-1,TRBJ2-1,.,ASSCRQSSYNEQF
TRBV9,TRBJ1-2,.,ASSVEVVGGYT
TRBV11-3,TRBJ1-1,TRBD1,ASSIRQGNTEAF
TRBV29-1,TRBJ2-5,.,SVVGGETQY
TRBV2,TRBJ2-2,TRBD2,ASSELGGADTGELF
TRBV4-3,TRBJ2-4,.,ASSHLKRGQNIQY
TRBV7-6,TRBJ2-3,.,ASSLPGMDTQY
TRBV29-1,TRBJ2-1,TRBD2,SVVGRGTSGPYNEQF
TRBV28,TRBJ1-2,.,ASSSAYGGGYT
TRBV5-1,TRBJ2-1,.,ASSLDQNNEQF
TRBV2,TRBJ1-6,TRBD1,ASRRQGTNSPLH
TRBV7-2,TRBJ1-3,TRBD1,ASSLAAGGGNTIY
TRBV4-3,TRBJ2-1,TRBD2,ASSHDSGRHNEQF
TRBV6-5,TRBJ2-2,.,ASRVSQNTGELF
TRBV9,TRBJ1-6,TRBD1,ASSARTGDNSPLH
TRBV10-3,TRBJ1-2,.,AIRGGLRGYT
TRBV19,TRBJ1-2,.,ASTSTPNYGYT
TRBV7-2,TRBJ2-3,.,ASSPITSSDTQY
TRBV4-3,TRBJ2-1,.,ASSQDGGWYNEQF
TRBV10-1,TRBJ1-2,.,ASSLKGSGGYT
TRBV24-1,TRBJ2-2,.,ATSDFGWGHSSNTGELF
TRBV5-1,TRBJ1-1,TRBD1,ASSPRDRVWENTEAF
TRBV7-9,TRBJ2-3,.,ASSPPLNTQY
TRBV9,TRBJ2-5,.,ASSKGGGGETQY
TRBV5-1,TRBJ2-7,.,ASSLLTGATYEQY
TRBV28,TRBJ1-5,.,ASSQGNQPQH